The 6 T cell receptor beta chains given below trace back to one sample, sequenced in a study of cytomegalovirus exposure and HLA in healthy donors. Vbeta (60) and Jbeta (13) primers were used in the PCR. The data were produced by immunoSEQ multiplex PCR, yet TCRdb's version contains in-frame clones alone and is incomplete. The table records 150,000 or so clones, 82% of them present only once. The sequencing sample was made of PBMCs. The receptors stem from a male donor in good health and CMV-seronegative.

The chain combines TRBV2 with TRBJ1-2; D unclear. Germline lookup yields CDR1 SNHLY and CDR2 FYNNEI. Trimming left V 2 bases short and J 1 base short, with 17 bases between. The CDR3 sequence is 17 residues long. This CDR3 reads CASSESGAGVSNYGYTF. The CDR3, as DNA: TGTGCCAGCAGTGAAAGCGGAGCTGGGGTTAGTAACTATGGCTACACCTTC.

This clone has more than one count but fewer than ten. This sequence joins TRBV5-8 and TRBJ1-1; 8 nucleotides agree with TRBD1. From germline, CDR1 is SGHTS and CDR2 YDEGEE. The CDR3 consists of 14 residues. V was pared by 6 bases and J by 8 bases, with 12 bases of the junction left unmatched. The CDR3: CASNRQGTEVEAFF. As DNA, the CDR3 is TGTGCCAGCAACCGACAGGGGACGGAGGTAGAAGCTTTCTTT.

This chain joins TRBV4-3 and TRBJ2-7, with D tentatively TRBD2 (7 bases). V shed 4 bases and J shed 6 bases, with 13 bases lying between them. Germline V CDR1 and CDR2: LGHNA, YSLEER. The CDR3 spans 13 residues. The CDR3 reads CASSREGGTEQYF. The CDR3 nucleotides are TGCGCCAGCAGCCGAGAGGGGGGGACCGAGCAGTACTTC.

The rearrangement uses TRBV12-5 and TRBJ1-6; 8 positions match TRBD1. With V trimmed by 0 bases and J by 1 base, 8 bases remained unmatched. The CDR3 length is 19 residues. Germline CDR1 LGHNT, CDR2 FRNRAP. In DNA, the CDR3 is TGTGCTAGTGGTTTGGTATTGGGGCAGGGGGCTTCCTATAATTCACCCCTCCACTTT. Protein: CASGLVLGQGASYNSPLHF.

This rearrangement joins TRBV7-9 to TRBJ2-7; unclear D gene. The CDR3 has 17 residues. Between the trimmed V and J ends, which lost 0 bases and 1 base, there was a span of 16 bases. CDR1 and CDR2 from the germline V gene are SEHNR and FQNEAQ (reference sequence). This chain's CDR3 is CASSLALGQTGSYEQYF. Written as DNA, the CDR3 is TGTGCCAGCAGCTTAGCTCTTGGGCAAACTGGATCCTACGAGCAGTACTTC. The complete variable domain, with remaining parts taken from reference TRBV7-9 and TRBJ2-7, reads DTGVSQNPRHKITKRGQNVTFRCDPISEHNRLYWYRQTLGQGPEFLTYFQNEAQLEKSRLLSDRFSAERPKGSFSTLEIQRTEQGDSAMYLCASSLALGQTGSYEQYFGPGTRLTVT.

J is TRBJ1-3 and V is TRBV5-1; possibly TRBD1 for D (6 bases). The CDR3 is 14 amino acids. With 8 bases removed from V and 8 bases from J, the gap between germline ends came to 20 bases. Germline CDR1 is SGHRS and CDR2 is YFSETQ. CDR3: CASSPRGGSDTIYF. The DNA for the CDR3 is TGCGCCAGTTCACCTCGGGGGGGCTCGGACACCATATATTTT.